This T cell receptor beta chain emerged from a study of metastatic and nonmetastatic thyroid tumors. About the research overall: Repertoires from blood and tumor or nodule tissue of malignant and benign thyroid patients were compared.

Thyroid surgery had not been preceded by any treatment in any patient. Findings and caveats of the study: It was reportedly found that TCR beta diversity was significantly higher in malignant thyroid tumors than in benign nodules, a difference seen in both blood and tumor samples.

By proportion, this clone is medium-sized. Its antigen is unknown. Per the germline V gene, CDR1 is MDHEN and CDR2 is SYDVKM. With V trimmed by 5 bases and J by 5 bases, 10 bases remained unmatched. This CDR3 has 16 residues. Original methodology: Building a distant-metastasis classifier for papillary thyroid cancer drew on CDR3 differences across clinicopathological groups. TCRdb redid the clone calls on the PCR reads using MiXCR. The V and J calls follow TCRdb's processing rather than the paper's. Of about 35,000 clones in the sample, over 15% are singletons; the top ten hold 9.5% to 15%. Sequencing used blood. The clonotype comes from a male donor with papillary thyroid cancer or a benign thyroid nodule (not recorded which). Some clones in this sample may be carry-over from other donors' samples. The chain carries TRBV28 and TRBJ2-2; TRBD2 matches 8 bases. The CDR3 region has the DNA TGTGCCAGCAGTGCACGGGGGGGCCGAGGTACCGGGGAGCTGTTTTTT. Its protein is CASSARGGRGTGELFF.